The rows below give T cell receptor beta chains drawn from one sample of a study of human T cells and chemical hapten exposure. TCRdb analysed the RACE reads with MiXCR anew, one entry per CDR3 protein. The table includes about 160,000 distinct CDR3 sequences, 25% to 35% detected once. The material was whole blood, obtained in connection with sensitization to the hapten diphenylcyclopropenone (DPC). These receptors came from a woman under 30 with alopecia areata. Some clones in this sample may be carry-over from other donors' samples. The CDR3 runs from the conserved cysteine through the conserved F or W. D genes are given only for firm matches. Size values are once, few and many counts, or a class for expanded clones, and some rows have none.

d_call,clone_size,j_call,v_call,cdr3_length,cdr3_aa,cdr3_nt
-,few,TRBJ2-3,TRBV4-3,15,CASRRGSGGTDTQYF,TGCGCCAGCAGAAGGGGGAGCGGAGGCACAGATACGCAGTATTTT
-,-,TRBJ1-1,TRBV29-1,10,CSVDPGRAFF,TGCAGCGTTGATCCAGGGAGAGCTTTCTTT
-,-,TRBJ1-1,TRBV5-1,17,CASSFGRNRIEDTEAFF,TGCGCCAGCAGCTTTGGGCGGAATAGAATCGAGGACACTGAAGCTTTCTTT
-,-,TRBJ2-5,TRBV9,14,CASARGGRAETQYF,TGTGCCAGCGCCCGGGGCGGTCGGGCAGAGACCCAGTACTTC
TRBD1,few,TRBJ1-1,TRBV4-1,14,CASTSEGAHTEAFF,TGCGCCAGCACCTCCGAGGGGGCGCACACTGAAGCTTTCTTT
TRBD1,few,TRBJ2-1,TRBV6-2/TRBV6-3,12,CASSQTGGRCLF,TGTGCCAGCAGTCAAACAGGGGGTCGATGTCTCTTC
-,-,TRBJ2-4,TRBV6-1,14,CASKKFQAKNIQYF,TGTGCCAGCAAAAAATTCCAAGCCAAAAACATTCAGTACTTC
-,few,TRBJ1-2,TRBV6-5,14,CASSRQASNYGYTF,TGTGCCAGCAGTCGACAGGCCTCTAACTATGGCTACACCTTC
TRBD2,-,TRBJ2-2,TRBV20-1,18,CSARDFLAGGPDTGELFF,TGCAGTGCTAGAGATTTCCTGGCGGGGGGGCCGGACACCGGGGAGCTGTTTTTT
-,few,TRBJ1-1,TRBV6-5,14,CASSYWQGHTEAFF,TGTGCCAGCAGTTACTGGCAGGGCCACACTGAAGCTTTCTTT
-,-,TRBJ2-3,TRBV20-1,12,CSARGWRDTQYF,TGCAGTGCTAGAGGCTGGAGAGATACGCAGTATTTT
-,-,TRBJ2-7,TRBV11-2,15,CASSLDRNGAYEQYF,TGTGCCAGCAGCTTAGATCGAAACGGGGCCTACGAGCAGTACTTC
-,-,TRBJ1-1,TRBV29-1,14,CSNVHSTINTEAFF,TGCAGCAACGTACACAGCACCATTAACACTGAAGCTTTCTTT
-,few,TRBJ2-3,TRBV5-1,14,CASSFDPATDTQYF,TGCGCCAGCAGCTTCGATCCCGCCACAGATACGCAGTATTTT
-,few,TRBJ1-2,TRBV18,15,CASSLKPAGTYGYTF,TGTGCCAGCTCACTCAAGCCGGCCGGGACCTATGGCTACACCTTC
TRBD1,many,TRBJ1-1,TRBV24-1,9,CALTGVAFF,TGTGCCCTAACAGGGGTCGCTTTCTTT
-,-,TRBJ1-2,TRBV2,13,CASSDRAPHGYTF,TGTGCCAGCAGTGACAGGGCACCCCATGGCTACACCTTC
-,few,TRBJ2-2,TRBV5-1,15,CASSLRGPDTGELFF,TGCGCCAGCAGCTTACGGGGCCCCGACACCGGGGAGCTGTTTTTT
-,-,TRBJ2-3,TRBV28,12,CASSLALDTQYF,TGTGCCAGCAGTTTAGCGTTAGATACGCAGTATTTT
-,-,TRBJ2-1,TRBV7-9,16,CASSSSGGKGRNEQFF,TGTGCCAGCAGCTCGAGTGGCGGGAAAGGGAGGAATGAGCAGTTCTTC
-,-,TRBJ2-5,TRBV30,13,CAWSVGLQETQYF,TGTGCCTGGAGTGTGGGGCTCCAAGAGACCCAGTACTTC
TRBD2,-,TRBJ2-7,TRBV20-1,13,CSARVLAAYEQYF,TGCAGTGCTAGAGTTCTAGCGGCCTACGAGCAGTACTTC
TRBD2,few,TRBJ2-7,TRBV20-1,15,CAQLTSGKKRYEQYF,TGCGCCCAATTGACTAGCGGAAAGAAGAGATACGAGCAGTACTTC
TRBD1,few,TRBJ2-1,TRBV27,14,CASSPSPGQLEQFF,TGTGCCAGCAGTCCCTCCCCGGGACAGCTTGAGCAGTTCTTC
-,-,TRBJ1-2,TRBV7-9,13,CASSYLGDYGYTF,TGTGCCAGCAGCTATCTTGGCGACTATGGCTACACCTTC